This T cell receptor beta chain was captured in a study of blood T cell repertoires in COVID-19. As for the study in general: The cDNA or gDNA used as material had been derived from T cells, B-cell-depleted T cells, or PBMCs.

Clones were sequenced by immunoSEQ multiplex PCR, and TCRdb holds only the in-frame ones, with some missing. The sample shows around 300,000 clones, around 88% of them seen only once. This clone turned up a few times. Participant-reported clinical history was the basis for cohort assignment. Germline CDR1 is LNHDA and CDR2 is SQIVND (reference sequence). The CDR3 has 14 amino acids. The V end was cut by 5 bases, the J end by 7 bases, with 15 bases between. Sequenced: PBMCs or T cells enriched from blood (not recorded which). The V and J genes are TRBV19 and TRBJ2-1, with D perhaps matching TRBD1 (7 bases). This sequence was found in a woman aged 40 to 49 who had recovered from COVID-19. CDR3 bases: TGTGCCAGTAGTCGTGGAGGGGGCAAAAATGAGCAGTTCTTC. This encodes CASSRGGGKNEQFF. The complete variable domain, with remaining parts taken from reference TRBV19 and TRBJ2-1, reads DGGITQSPKYLFRKEGQNVTLSCEQNLNHDAMYWYRQDPGQGLRLIYYSQIVNDFQKGDIAEGYSVSREKKESFPLTVTSAQKNPTAFYLCASSRGGGKNEQFFGPGTRLTVL.